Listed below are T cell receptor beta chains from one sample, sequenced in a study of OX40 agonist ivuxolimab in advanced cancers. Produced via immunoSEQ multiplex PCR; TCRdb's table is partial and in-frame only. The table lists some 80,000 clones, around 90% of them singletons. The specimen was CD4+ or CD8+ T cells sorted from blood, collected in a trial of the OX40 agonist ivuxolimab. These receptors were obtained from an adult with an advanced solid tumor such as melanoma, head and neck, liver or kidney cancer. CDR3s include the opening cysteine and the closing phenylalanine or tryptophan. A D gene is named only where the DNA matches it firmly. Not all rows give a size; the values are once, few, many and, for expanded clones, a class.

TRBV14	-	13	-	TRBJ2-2	TGTGCCAGCAGCCAGGATTTTGCCGGGGAGCTGTTTTTT	CASSQDFAGELFF
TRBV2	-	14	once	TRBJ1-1	TGTGCCAGCGGAGGGGGGATGGCGAACACTGAAGCTTTCTTT	CASGGGMANTEAFF
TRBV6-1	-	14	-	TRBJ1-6	TGTGCCAGCAGTGATCACAGGGAAAACTCACCCCTCCACTTT	CASSDHRENSPLHF
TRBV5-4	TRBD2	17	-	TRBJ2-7	TGTGCCAGCAGCCCCAAACTTAGCGGGGGGGCCGTCTACGAGCAGTACTTC	CASSPKLSGGAVYEQYF
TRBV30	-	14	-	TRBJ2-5	TGTGCCTGTGGCACGGGAGCGGACTCTAGGACCCAGTACTTC	CACGTGADSRTQYF
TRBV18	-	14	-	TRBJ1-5	TGTGCCAGCTCACCAGGGATGGGCAATCAGCCCCAGCATTTT	CASSPGMGNQPQHF
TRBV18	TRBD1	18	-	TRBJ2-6	TGTGCCAGCTCACCACCGGGACAGTACCACTCTGGGGCCAACGTCCTGACTTTC	CASSPPGQYHSGANVLTF
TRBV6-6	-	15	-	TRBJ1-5	TGTGCCAGCAGTTTTACTCAGGGACCGGTTCAGCCCCAGCATTTT	CASSFTQGPVQPQHF
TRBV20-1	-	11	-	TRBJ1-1	TGCAGTGCTAAGATGAACACTGAAGCTTTCTTT	CSAKMNTEAFF
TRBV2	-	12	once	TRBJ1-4	TGTGCCAGCAGAGTGTCTAATGAAAAACTGTTTTTT	CASRVSNEKLFF
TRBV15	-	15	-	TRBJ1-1	TGTGCCACCAGCAGAGATCCGGGGGTTAATGCTGAAGCTTTCTTT	CATSRDPGVNAEAFF
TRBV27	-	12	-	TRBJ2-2	TGTGCCAGCAGCACGAGCACCGGGGAGCTGTTTTTT	CASSTSTGELFF
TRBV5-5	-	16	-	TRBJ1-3	TGTGCCAGCAGCCCGGAGGGGAGGGACTCTGGAAACACCATATATTTT	CASSPEGRDSGNTIYF
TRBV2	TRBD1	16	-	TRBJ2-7	TGTGCCAGCAGTGAAACCGGGGCAGGGGGTATCTACGAGCAGTACTTC	CASSETGAGGIYEQYF
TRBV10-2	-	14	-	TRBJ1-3	TGCGCCAGCAGGTCAGGGACCTCTGGAAACACCATATATTTT	CASRSGTSGNTIYF
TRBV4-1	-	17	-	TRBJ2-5	TGCGCCAGCAGCCAAGTGGGGGCAGGGAGAGGGCAAGAGACCCAGTACTTC	CASSQVGAGRGQETQYF
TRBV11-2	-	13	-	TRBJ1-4	TGTGCCAGCACCCTCAATTATAATGAAAAACTGTTTTTT	CASTLNYNEKLFF
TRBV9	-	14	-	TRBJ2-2	TGTGCCAGCAGCGTAGGGAGGGTCACCGGGGAGCTGTTTTTT	CASSVGRVTGELFF
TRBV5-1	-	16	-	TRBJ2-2	TGCGCCAGCAGCTTGGCCGGCGGATTAAACACCGGGGAGCTGTTTTTT	CASSLAGGLNTGELFF
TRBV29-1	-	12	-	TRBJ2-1	TGCAGCGTTGGACAGGTGTACAATGAGCAGTTCTTC	CSVGQVYNEQFF
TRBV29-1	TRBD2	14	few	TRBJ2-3	TGCAGCGTTGAGAGACTAGCGGGAGCGGATACGCAGTATTTT	CSVERLAGADTQYF
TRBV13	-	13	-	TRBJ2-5	TGTGCCAGCAGCTTGGCTGCCGGCTTGGGGCAGTACTTC	CASSLAAGLGQYF
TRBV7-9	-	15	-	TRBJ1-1	TGTGCCAGCAGCTTAGGCGGGGGGGCGAACACTGAAGCTTTCTTT	CASSLGGGANTEAFF
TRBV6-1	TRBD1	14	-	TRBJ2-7	TGTGCCAGCAGCGACAGGGGGACCCGGCTCGAGCAGTACTTC	CASSDRGTRLEQYF
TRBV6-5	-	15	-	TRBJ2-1	TGTGCCAGCAGGCCCGGGACCAGCTCCTACAATGAGCAGTTCTTC	CASRPGTSSYNEQFF
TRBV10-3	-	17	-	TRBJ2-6	TGTGCCATCAGTGGGGCGGGCGAGGGCTCTGGGGCCAACGTCCTGACTTTC	CAISGAGEGSGANVLTF
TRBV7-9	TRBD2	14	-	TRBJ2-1	TGTGCCAGCAGTCCAGGGACTAGATACAATGAGCAGTTCTTC	CASSPGTRYNEQFF
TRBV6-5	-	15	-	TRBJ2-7	TGTGCCAGCAGTTACGATAGGGACACCTTTTACGAGCAGTACTTC	CASSYDRDTFYEQYF
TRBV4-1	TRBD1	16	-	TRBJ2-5	TGCGCCAGCAGCCATTCCCGGGGACAGGGTCCCGAGACCCAGTACTTC	CASSHSRGQGPETQYF
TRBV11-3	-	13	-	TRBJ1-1	TGTGCCAGCAGCTTGGAGAGGAACACTGAAGCTTTCTTT	CASSLERNTEAFF
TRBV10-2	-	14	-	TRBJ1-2	TGCGCCAGCAGTGAGTCAGGGTCTAACTATGGCTACACCTTC	CASSESGSNYGYTF
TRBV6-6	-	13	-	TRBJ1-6	TGTGCCAGCTCGACCGGGACATCTTCACCCCTCCACTTT	CASSTGTSSPLHF
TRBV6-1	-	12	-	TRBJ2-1	TGTGCCAGCAGTTCGAAGGGGGGTGAGCAGTTCTTC	CASSSKGGEQFF
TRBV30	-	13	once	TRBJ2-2	TGTGCCCTACACGACTGGAACACCGGGGAGCTGTTTTTT	CALHDWNTGELFF
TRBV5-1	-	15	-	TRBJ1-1	TGCGCCAGCAGCTCCGGAGGCGCAAAGAACACTGAAGCTTTCTTT	CASSSGGAKNTEAFF
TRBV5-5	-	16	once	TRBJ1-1	TGTGCCAGCAGCCAGACCCTACAGCTAATGAACACTGAAGCTTTCTTT	CASSQTLQLMNTEAFF
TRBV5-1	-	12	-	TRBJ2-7	TGCGCCAGCAGCTTACGTTCGCGAGAGCAGTACTTC	CASSLRSREQYF
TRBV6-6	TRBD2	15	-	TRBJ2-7	TGTGCCAGCCACGATGGAGCGGGGGGTACTTACGAGCAGTACTTC	CASHDGAGGTYEQYF
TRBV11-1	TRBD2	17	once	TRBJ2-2	TGTGCCAGCAGCTCGGTGACTAGCGGGGGGCGAACCGGGGAGCTGTTTTTT	CASSSVTSGGRTGELFF